Listed below are T cell receptor beta chains from one sample, sequenced in a study of long-term antiretroviral therapy in people with HIV. Using immunoSEQ multiplex PCR, the repertoire was profiled, and TCRdb retains in-frame clones only, with some absent. The data show about 14,000 clones, roughly 77% seen once. The material was unsorted PBMCs, obtained 3.1 years after starting antiretroviral therapy. The receptors shown here come from a man in his forties or fifties with HIV. Both conserved end residues are part of each CDR3. D genes are given only for firm matches. Where a row states a size, it is once, few, many or the class of an expanded clone; other rows omit it.

V	size	D	J	length	CDR3	DNA
TRBV6-1	.	.	TRBJ2-7	10	CASSFYEQYF	TGTGCCAGCAGTTTCTACGAGCAGTACTTC
TRBV5-1	once	TRBD1	TRBJ2-7	16	CASSLDPDRVPYEQYF	TGCGCCAGCAGCTTGGACCCCGACAGGGTACCCTACGAGCAGTACTTC
TRBV7-9	.	.	TRBJ1-4	14	CASSLTGHNEKLFF	TGTGCCAGCAGCCTGACAGGCCATAATGAAAAACTGTTTTTT
TRBV4-1	.	TRBD1	TRBJ2-5	15	CASSHLRQGKETQYF	TGCGCCAGCAGCCACCTGAGACAGGGAAAAGAGACCCAGTACTTC
TRBV5-4	few	.	TRBJ1-2	12	CASRGGGYGYTF	TGTGCCAGCCGCGGAGGAGGGTATGGCTACACCTTC
TRBV6-5	.	.	TRBJ1-1	13	CASHSEGYTEAFF	TGTGCCAGTCATAGCGAGGGGTACACTGAAGCTTTCTTT
TRBV7-9	.	.	TRBJ2-7	14	CASSLPLSTYEQYF	TGTGCCAGCAGCCTGCCTCTCAGCACCTACGAGCAGTACTTC
TRBV18	.	.	TRBJ2-1	16	CASSPQSGRVGNEQFF	TGTGCCAGCTCACCACAATCAGGTAGAGTTGGTAATGAGCAGTTCTTC
TRBV6-4	.	TRBD1	TRBJ1-2	13	CASNRGPWDGYTF	TGTGCCAGCAACAGGGGCCCCTGGGATGGCTACACCTTC
TRBV29-1	once	.	TRBJ1-1	12	CSVLMTASEAFF	TGCAGCGTCCTTATGACGGCATCTGAAGCTTTCTTT
TRBV30	.	TRBD1	TRBJ2-3	14	CAWNKGARLNTQYF	TGTGCCTGGAATAAGGGGGCAAGATTAAATACGCAGTATTTT
TRBV14	.	TRBD1	TRBJ2-7	17	CASSQDGQGAFSYEQYF	TGTGCCAGCAGCCAAGACGGACAGGGGGCCTTTTCCTACGAGCAGTACTTC
TRBV5-4	.	TRBD1	TRBJ2-7	14	CASSLKTTGVEQYF	TGTGCCAGCAGCTTAAAAACGACAGGGGTCGAGCAGTACTTC
TRBV18	.	.	TRBJ1-1	14	CASSPYQKSTEAFF	TGTGCCAGCTCACCATACCAGAAGAGCACTGAAGCTTTCTTT
TRBV7-2	.	TRBD2	TRBJ2-3	16	CASSQGLAGGTDTQYF	TGTGCCAGCAGCCAGGGACTAGCGGGGGGCACAGATACGCAGTATTTT
TRBV7-9	.	.	TRBJ1-1	13	CASSPRGGTEAFF	TGTGCCAGCAGCCCCCGGGGCGGCACTGAAGCTTTCTTT
TRBV6-6	.	.	TRBJ1-2	15	CASSYSDQPRDGYTF	TGTGCCAGCAGTTACTCTGACCAGCCAAGGGATGGCTACACCTTC
TRBV19	.	TRBD1	TRBJ1-5	17	CASSKGVGTGVNQPQHF	TGTGCCAGTAGTAAAGGAGTGGGGACAGGGGTGAATCAGCCCCAGCATTTT
TRBV10-1	.	.	TRBJ2-3	16	CASSERTAGATDTQYF	TGCGCCAGCAGTGAGAGGACTGCAGGGGCCACAGATACGCAGTATTTT
TRBV11-3	once	.	TRBJ1-4	14	CASTAGQRNEKLFF	TGTGCCAGCACCGCAGGACAGAGAAATGAAAAACTGTTTTTT
TRBV5-1	.	.	TRBJ2-3	16	CASSLEARRGTDTQYF	TGCGCCAGCAGCTTGGAAGCGCGGCGGGGCACAGATACGCAGTATTTT
TRBV6-1	.	.	TRBJ1-1	12	CASSDLYTEAFF	TGTGCCAGCAGCGATCTATACACTGAAGCTTTCTTT
TRBV11-2	.	TRBD2	TRBJ2-7	15	CASSFRDYTWYEQYF	TGTGCCAGCAGCTTCCGGGACTATACCTGGTACGAGCAGTACTTC
TRBV4-1	.	.	TRBJ2-3	14	CASSQERGLDTQYF	TGCGCCAGCAGCCAAGAGCGAGGTTTAGATACGCAGTATTTT
TRBV11-2	.	.	TRBJ1-1	12	CASSSLGREAFF	TGTGCCAGCAGCTCCCTTGGACGGGAAGCTTTCTTT
TRBV19	.	.	TRBJ1-2	13	CASSQAQNYGYTF	TGTGCCTCCAGCCAGGCCCAAAACTATGGCTACACCTTC
TRBV7-8	.	TRBD1	TRBJ1-6	14	CASSLGQGHSPLHF	TGTGCCAGCAGCCTCGGACAGGGACATTCACCCCTCCACTTT
TRBV4-2	medium-sized	.	TRBJ2-7	14	CASSQDSDAYEQYF	TGTGCCAGCAGCCAAGATAGTGACGCCTACGAGCAGTACTTC
TRBV27	.	.	TRBJ2-7	12	CASSPRPYEQYF	TGTGCCAGCAGTCCCCGACCCTACGAGCAGTACTTC
TRBV5-4	.	TRBD1	TRBJ1-3	16	CASSLYQGAVGNTIYF	TGTGCCAGCAGCTTGTATCAGGGGGCGGTCGGAAACACCATATATTTT
TRBV27	.	TRBD1	TRBJ2-6	17	CASSGPGQGSGANVLTF	TGTGCCAGCAGCGGCCCGGGACAGGGCTCTGGGGCCAACGTCCTGACTTTC
TRBV19	once	.	TRBJ2-4	17	CASSPGRQALAKNIQYF	TGTGCCAGTAGTCCAGGGCGACAGGCCCTAGCCAAAAACATTCAGTACTTC
TRBV14	.	.	TRBJ1-1	17	CASSQVEGRLRNTEAFF	TGTGCCAGCAGCCAAGTTGAGGGGCGCCTAAGGAACACTGAAGCTTTCTTT